This T cell receptor beta chain appears in the sequencing data of a study of human T cells and chemical hapten exposure. Attachment of unique molecular identifiers to individual cDNA molecules was performed in the library. Study processing details: Sequenced samples showed a median of around 96,000 TCRs each, with counts running from around 24,000 to 710,000. TCRdb reanalysed the RACE reads using MiXCR and keeps one entry per CDR3 protein. The V and J calls here are based on TCRdb, not the publication. The sample includes a few hundred thousand distinct CDR3 sequences, around 6% of them seen just once. Indicated time point: patch test 2, 6 weeks after DPC sensitization. As for treatment: therapeutic diphenylcyclopropenone sensitization with weekly scalp DPC. Sequencing was performed on whole blood, taken in connection with sensitization to the hapten diphenylcyclopropenone (DPC). This TCR came from a woman aged 18-29 years with alopecia areata. Some clones in this sample may be carry-over from other donors' samples.

The CDR3 DNA reads as TGCGCCAGCAGCTCCCGGACAGGTTTGGGAGGCTACACCTTC. Translating it yields CASSSRTGLGGYTF. This chain links TRBV5-1 with TRBJ1-2; 7 nucleotides line up with TRBD1. The CDR3 is 14 residues long. Trimming cost V 3 bases and J 8 bases; bases outside gene matches: 10. Germline V CDR1 and CDR2: SGHRS, YFSETQ.